This record looks at one TCR beta chain sequence and its context. Time point reported: blood 2 weeks post-SBRT. Treatment specified: 15 Gy SBRT to primary tumor, nephrectomy 4 weeks later. This entry belongs to a study of radiation and T cells in renal cell carcinoma. Libraries were prepared by immunoSEQ multiplex PCR; TCRdb keeps only in-frame clonotypes and omits some of them. The data contain 70,000 or so clones, about 81% of them singletons. CDR3 length: 16 amino acids. The V and J ends lost 0 bases and 4 bases respectively, with 15 bases between them. Per germline, CDR1 SGHDT and CDR2 YYEEEE. The sample here was blood, taken from a patient whose treatment included radiotherapy and nephrectomy. This sequence originates from a man in his fifties or sixties with renal cell carcinoma. The V gene is TRBV5-6, the J gene TRBJ2-3; maybe TRBD2 (6 bases). CDR3 DNA: TGTGCCAGCAGCTTGGATCTCGGGGGAGGTTCAGATACGCAGTATTTT. This gives the protein CASSLDLGGGSDTQYF.